The T cell receptor beta chain under discussion was sequenced for a study of blood T cells in healthy people across ages. About the study: The template switching approach captured approximately one barcoded beta molecule for every two T cells.

Study-wide findings and caveats: The authors considered diversity estimates from one million T cells to be underestimates. Per-million-T-cell TCR beta diversity fell roughly linearly with age.

CDR1 and CDR2 (germline): SGHDN, FVKESK. This CDR3 spans 15 amino acids. With 8 bases clipped from V and 3 bases from J, the junction kept 11 bases outside the gene matches. This clonotype was observed a handful of times. The target antigen is unknown. The use of a sample-barcoded 5' primer and a J-beta primer mix characterized a second PCR of roughly 6 to 12 cycles. Each CDR3 protein gets one entry after TCRdb re-called the 5' RACE reads with MiXCR. The data show about 730,000 distinct CDR3 sequences, roughly 45% seen once. The TCR sequence derives from an older woman in good health. The V and J genes are TRBV14 and TRBJ2-3; 7 bases agree with TRBD1. Material: blood. The CDR3 reads CASGPWDRRTDTQYF. CDR3 sequence (DNA): TGTGCCAGCGGCCCTTGGGACAGAAGAACAGATACGCAGTATTTT.